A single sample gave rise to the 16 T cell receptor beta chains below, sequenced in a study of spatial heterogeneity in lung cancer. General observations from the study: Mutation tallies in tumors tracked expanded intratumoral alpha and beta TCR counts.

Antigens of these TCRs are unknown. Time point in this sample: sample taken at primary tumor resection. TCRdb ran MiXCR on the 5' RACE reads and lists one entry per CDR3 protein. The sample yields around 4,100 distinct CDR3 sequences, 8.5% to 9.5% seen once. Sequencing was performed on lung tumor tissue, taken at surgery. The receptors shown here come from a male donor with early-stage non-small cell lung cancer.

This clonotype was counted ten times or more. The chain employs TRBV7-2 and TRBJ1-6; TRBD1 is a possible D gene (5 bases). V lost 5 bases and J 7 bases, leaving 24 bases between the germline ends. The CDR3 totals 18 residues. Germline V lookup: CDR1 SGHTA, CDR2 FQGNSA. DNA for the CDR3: TGTGCCAGCAGCCCTTTCCTAAGAGGGAATTGGGGGAATTCACCCCTCCACTTT. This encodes CASSPFLRGNWGNSPLHF.

The CDR3 spells CASFGSPGDPNEKLFF. CDR3 DNA: TGTGCCAGTTTTGGCTCCCCCGGGGACCCTAATGAAAAACTGTTTTTT. The V and J genes are TRBV28 and TRBJ1-4; D possibly corresponds to TRBD1 (5 bases). V gave up 9 bases and J gave up 3 bases, with 20 bases separating them. Germline assignment: CDR1 MDHEN and CDR2 SYDVKM. The CDR3 extends over 16 amino acids.

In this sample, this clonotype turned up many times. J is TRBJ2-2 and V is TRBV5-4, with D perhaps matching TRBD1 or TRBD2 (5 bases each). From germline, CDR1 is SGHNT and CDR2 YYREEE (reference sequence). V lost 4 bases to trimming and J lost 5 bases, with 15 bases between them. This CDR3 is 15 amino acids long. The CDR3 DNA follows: TGTGCCAGCAGCCGAGGGAGTGGGGCAACCGGGGAGCTGTTTTTT. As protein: CASSRGSGATGELFF.

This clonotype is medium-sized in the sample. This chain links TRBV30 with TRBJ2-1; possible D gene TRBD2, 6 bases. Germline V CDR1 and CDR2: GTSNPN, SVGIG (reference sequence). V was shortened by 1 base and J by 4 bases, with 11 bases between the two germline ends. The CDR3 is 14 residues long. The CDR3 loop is CAWSAHAGYNEQFF. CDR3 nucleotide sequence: TGTGCCTGGAGTGCCCATGCGGGGTACAATGAGCAGTTCTTC.

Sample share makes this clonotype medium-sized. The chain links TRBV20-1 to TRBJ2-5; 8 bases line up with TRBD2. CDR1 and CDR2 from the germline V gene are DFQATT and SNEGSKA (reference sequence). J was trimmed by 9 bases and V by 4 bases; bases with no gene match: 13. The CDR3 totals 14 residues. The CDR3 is CSATKPGTRGSQYF. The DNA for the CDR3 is TGCAGTGCTACCAAGCCCGGGACTAGGGGGTCCCAGTACTTC.

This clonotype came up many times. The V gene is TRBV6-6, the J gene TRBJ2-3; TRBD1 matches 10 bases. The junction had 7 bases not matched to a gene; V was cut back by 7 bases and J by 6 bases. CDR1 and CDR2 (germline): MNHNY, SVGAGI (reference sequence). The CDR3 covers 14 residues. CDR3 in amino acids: CASTGTGVSDTQYF. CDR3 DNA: TGTGCCAGCACAGGGACAGGGGTATCGGATACGCAGTATTTT.

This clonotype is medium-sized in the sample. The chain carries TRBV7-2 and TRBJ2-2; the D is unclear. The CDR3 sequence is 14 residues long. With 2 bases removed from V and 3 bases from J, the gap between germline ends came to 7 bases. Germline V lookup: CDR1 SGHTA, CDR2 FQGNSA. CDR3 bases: TGTGCCAGCAGCTTATACAGATACACCGGGGAGCTGTTTTTT. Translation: CASSLYRYTGELFF.

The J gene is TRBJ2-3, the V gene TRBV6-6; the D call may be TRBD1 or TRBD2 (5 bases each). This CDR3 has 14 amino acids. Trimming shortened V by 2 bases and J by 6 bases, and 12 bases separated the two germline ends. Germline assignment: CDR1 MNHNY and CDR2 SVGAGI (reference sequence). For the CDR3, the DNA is TGTGCCAGCAGTTACGGGGGATCGCGCGATACGCAGTATTTT. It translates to CASSYGGSRDTQYF.

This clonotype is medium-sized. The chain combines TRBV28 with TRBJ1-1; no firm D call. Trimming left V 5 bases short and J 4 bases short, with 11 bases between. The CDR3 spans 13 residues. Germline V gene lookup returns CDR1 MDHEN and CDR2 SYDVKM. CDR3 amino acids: CASSPGWRTEAFF. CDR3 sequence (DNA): TGTGCCAGCAGTCCCGGATGGCGCACTGAAGCTTTCTTT.

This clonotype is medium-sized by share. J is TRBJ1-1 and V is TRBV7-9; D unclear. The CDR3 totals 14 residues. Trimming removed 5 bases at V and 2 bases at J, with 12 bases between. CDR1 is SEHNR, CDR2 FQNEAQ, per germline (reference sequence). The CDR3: CASSHRATNTEAFF. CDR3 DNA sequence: TGTGCCAGCAGCCACCGGGCCACCAACACTGAAGCTTTCTTT.

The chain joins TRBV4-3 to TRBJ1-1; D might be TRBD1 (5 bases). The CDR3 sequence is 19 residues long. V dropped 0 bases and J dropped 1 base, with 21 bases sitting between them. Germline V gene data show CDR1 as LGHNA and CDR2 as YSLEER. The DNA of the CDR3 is TGCGCCAGCAGCCAAGAAGGTCCAGGGTCAGCTTATTCGAACACTGAAGCTTTCTTT. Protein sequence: CASSQEGPGSAYSNTEAFF.

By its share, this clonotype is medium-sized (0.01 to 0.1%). CDR3 region: CASSLAGAGYGYTF. DNA of the CDR3: TGTGCCAGCAGCTTAGCAGGGGCTGGCTATGGCTACACCTTC. The chain couples TRBV7-3 to TRBJ1-2; perhaps TRBD1 as D (6 bases). Trimming left V 2 bases short and J 4 bases short, with 11 bases between. CDR3 length: 14 amino acids. The V gene's germline CDR1 is SGHTA and CDR2 FQGTGA.

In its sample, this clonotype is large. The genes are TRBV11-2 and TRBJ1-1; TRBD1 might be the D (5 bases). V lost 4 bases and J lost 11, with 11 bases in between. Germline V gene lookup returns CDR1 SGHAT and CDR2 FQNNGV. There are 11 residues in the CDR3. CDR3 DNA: TGTGCCAGCAGCTCAGGGTTCGATGCTTTCTTT. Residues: CASSSGFDAFF.

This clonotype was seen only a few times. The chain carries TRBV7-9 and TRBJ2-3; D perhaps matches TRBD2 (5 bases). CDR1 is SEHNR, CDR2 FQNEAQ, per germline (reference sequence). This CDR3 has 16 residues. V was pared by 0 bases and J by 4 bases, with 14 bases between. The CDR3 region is CASSLAATRGSDTQYF. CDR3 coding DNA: TGTGCCAGCAGCTTAGCGGCAACTAGAGGATCAGATACGCAGTATTTT. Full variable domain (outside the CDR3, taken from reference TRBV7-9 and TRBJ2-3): DTGVSQNPRHKITKRGQNVTFRCDPISEHNRLYWYRQTLGQGPEFLTYFQNEAQLEKSRLLSDRFSAERPKGSFSTLEIQRTEQGDSAMYLCASSLAATRGSDTQYFGPGTRLTVL.

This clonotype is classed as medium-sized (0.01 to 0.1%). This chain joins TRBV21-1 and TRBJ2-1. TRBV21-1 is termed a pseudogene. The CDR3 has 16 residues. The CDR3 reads CASSNVKGRTYNEQFF. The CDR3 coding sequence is TGTGCCAGCAGCAACGTAAAGGGGAGGACCTACAATGAGCAGTTCTTC.

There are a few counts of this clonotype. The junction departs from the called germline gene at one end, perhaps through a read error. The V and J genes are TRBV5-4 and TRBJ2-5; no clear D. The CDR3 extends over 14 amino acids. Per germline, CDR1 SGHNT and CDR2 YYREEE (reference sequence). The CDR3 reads CVSSSIGVMETQYF. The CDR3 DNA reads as TGTGTCAGCAGCTCAATTGGGGTGATGGAGACCCAGTACTTC.